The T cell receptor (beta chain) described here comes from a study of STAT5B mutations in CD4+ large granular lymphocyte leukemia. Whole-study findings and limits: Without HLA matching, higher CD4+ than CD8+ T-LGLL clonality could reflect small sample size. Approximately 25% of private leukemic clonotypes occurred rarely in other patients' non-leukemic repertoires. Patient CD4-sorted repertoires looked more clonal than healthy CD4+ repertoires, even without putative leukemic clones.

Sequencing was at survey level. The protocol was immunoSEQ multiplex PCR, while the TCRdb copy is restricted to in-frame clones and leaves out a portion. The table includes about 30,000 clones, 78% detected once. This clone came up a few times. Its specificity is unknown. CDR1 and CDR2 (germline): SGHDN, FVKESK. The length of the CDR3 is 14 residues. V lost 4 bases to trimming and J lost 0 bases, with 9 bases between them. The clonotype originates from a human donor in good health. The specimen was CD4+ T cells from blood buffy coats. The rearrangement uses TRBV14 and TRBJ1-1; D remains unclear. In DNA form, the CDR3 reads TGTGCCAGCAGCCGCTTAACGGTGAACACTGAAGCTTTCTTT. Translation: CASSRLTVNTEAFF.